This T cell receptor (beta chain) was identified in a study of shared clonotypes between healthy human individuals. It was 150 to 200 ng DNA, about 30,000 T cell genomes, that sorted-subset replicate PCRs used. Profiling relied on immunoSEQ multiplex PCR, and the TCRdb table lists in-frame clones only, not all of them. The sample includes about 1.5 million clones, over 95% of them seen just once. Investigators divided CD4+ cells into CD45RA+ naive and CD45RA-negative memory subsets. Material for sequencing was naive CD4+ T cells sorted from blood. As to subset: CD45RA+ positively selected. This clonotype was sampled from a man aged 25 to 40 in good health.

The CDR3 here is CASSLAGWGETQYF. The CDR3 DNA sequence: TGTGCCAGCAGCTTAGCAGGGTGGGGAGAGACCCAGTACTTC. J is TRBJ2-5 and V is TRBV7-2, with D uncertain. Trimming took off 0 bases at V and 4 bases at J, with 9 bases between the two ends. There are 14 residues in the CDR3. Germline CDR1 and CDR2: SGHTA and FQGNSA.